This is a list of T cell receptor beta chains from one sample in a study of response to subunit inactivated influenza vaccine. In TCRdb, the RT-PCR reads were re-called with MiXCR into one record per CDR3 protein. The sample lists roughly 630,000 distinct CDR3 sequences, 12% to 15% occurring once. The source material was PBMCs from blood, sampled less than 15 days before vaccination. All receptors come from a man between 50 and 59 years old who received an inactivated influenza vaccine. Both conserved end residues are part of each CDR3. Each record gives: D gene, J gene, clone size, V gene, CDR3 protein, CDR3 DNA. The D gene is left open where the match is weak. Rows may omit the clone size; those that give it use once, few, many or a size class.

d_gene: NA
j_gene: TRBJ2-7
abundance: few
v_gene: TRBV30
CDR3aa: CAWSPHGGRPYEQYF
CDR3nt: TGTGCCTGGAGTCCCCACGGGGGAAGGCCCTACGAGCAGTACTTC

d_gene: TRBD2
j_gene: TRBJ2-7
abundance: NA
v_gene: TRBV5-1
CDR3aa: CASSLLAGGEYEQYF
CDR3nt: TGCGCCAGCAGCTTACTAGCGGGGGGCGAGTACGAGCAGTACTTC

d_gene: NA
j_gene: TRBJ1-5
abundance: NA
v_gene: TRBV6-2/TRBV6-3
CDR3aa: CASSLVTQNQPQHF
CDR3nt: TGTGCCAGCAGTTTGGTAACACAAAATCAGCCCCAGCATTTT

d_gene: NA
j_gene: TRBJ2-1
abundance: few
v_gene: TRBV18
CDR3aa: CASSPLVGDVEQFF
CDR3nt: TGTGCCAGCTCACCATTAGTGGGAGACGTTGAGCAGTTCTTC

d_gene: NA
j_gene: TRBJ2-1
abundance: many
v_gene: TRBV7-9
CDR3aa: CASSSRGARGSYNEQFF
CDR3nt: TGTGCCAGCAGCTCTCGGGGGGCTCGGGGCTCCTACAATGAGCAGTTCTTC

d_gene: NA
j_gene: TRBJ2-7
abundance: NA
v_gene: TRBV2
CDR3aa: CASSEVIVFNQYF
CDR3nt: TGTGCCAGCAGTGAAGTTATAGTCTTTAATCAGTACTTC

d_gene: TRBD1
j_gene: TRBJ1-1
abundance: NA
v_gene: TRBV4-3
CDR3aa: CASSVRDRGSTEAFF
CDR3nt: TGCGCCAGCAGCGTTCGGGACAGGGGGAGCACTGAAGCTTTCTTT

d_gene: NA
j_gene: TRBJ2-5
abundance: many
v_gene: TRBV10-3
CDR3aa: CAISTSEETQYF
CDR3nt: TGTGCCATCAGCACTAGTGAGGAGACCCAGTACTTC

d_gene: NA
j_gene: TRBJ1-2
abundance: NA
v_gene: TRBV6-5
CDR3aa: CASTEGYGYTF
CDR3nt: TGTGCCAGCACAGAAGGCTATGGCTACACCTTC

d_gene: NA
j_gene: TRBJ2-2
abundance: many
v_gene: TRBV6-1
CDR3aa: CASRRGSNTGELFF
CDR3nt: TGTGCCAGCAGGAGGGGGTCCAACACCGGGGAGCTGTTTTTT

d_gene: NA
j_gene: TRBJ1-4
abundance: few
v_gene: TRBV12-3/TRBV12-4
CDR3aa: CASNQGMANEKLFF
CDR3nt: TGTGCCAGCAATCAGGGCATGGCTAATGAAAAACTGTTTTTT

d_gene: TRBD2
j_gene: TRBJ2-1
abundance: NA
v_gene: TRBV10-3
CDR3aa: CAISERGRGGNEQFF
CDR3nt: TGTGCCATCAGTGAAAGAGGACGGGGGGGGAATGAGCAGTTCTTC

d_gene: NA
j_gene: TRBJ2-1
abundance: NA
v_gene: TRBV27
CDR3aa: CASSLYTYNEQFF
CDR3nt: TGTGCCAGCAGTTTGTATACCTACAATGAGCAGTTCTTC

d_gene: NA
j_gene: TRBJ2-1
abundance: NA
v_gene: TRBV5-1
CDR3aa: CASSLHGGRNEQFF
CDR3nt: TGCGCCAGCAGCTTACACGGGGGGCGAAATGAGCAGTTCTTC

d_gene: NA
j_gene: TRBJ2-7
abundance: many
v_gene: TRBV12-3/TRBV12-4
CDR3aa: CASSGQNQYEQYF
CDR3nt: TGTGCCAGCAGTGGACAGAACCAGTACGAGCAGTACTTC

d_gene: NA
j_gene: TRBJ2-7
abundance: few
v_gene: TRBV20-1
CDR3aa: CSARDQAGEGFVDEQYF
CDR3nt: TGCAGTGCTAGAGATCAGGCTGGAGAGGGCTTCGTCGACGAGCAGTACTTC

d_gene: NA
j_gene: TRBJ2-2
abundance: few
v_gene: TRBV4-1
CDR3aa: CASSQGLVTTGELFF
CDR3nt: TGCGCCAGCAGCCAAGGACTAGTCACCACCGGGGAGCTGTTTTTT

d_gene: NA
j_gene: TRBJ1-1
abundance: few
v_gene: TRBV12-3/TRBV12-4
CDR3aa: CASRSLEQGGAFF
CDR3nt: TGTGCCAGCCGATCCCTTGAGCAGGGAGGAGCTTTCTTT

d_gene: NA
j_gene: TRBJ2-2
abundance: many
v_gene: TRBV12-3/TRBV12-4
CDR3aa: CASSFFSSGELFF
CDR3nt: TGTGCCAGCAGTTTCTTTTCGTCCGGGGAGCTGTTTTTT

d_gene: NA
j_gene: TRBJ2-1
abundance: many
v_gene: TRBV29-1
CDR3aa: CSVGGASSYNEQFF
CDR3nt: TGCAGCGTTGGAGGAGCCAGCTCCTACAATGAGCAGTTCTTC

d_gene: NA
j_gene: TRBJ1-6
abundance: few
v_gene: TRBV9
CDR3aa: CASGGTGGYNSPLHF
CDR3nt: TGTGCCAGCGGTGGCACGGGGGGCTATAATTCACCCCTCCACTTT

d_gene: TRBD2
j_gene: TRBJ2-1
abundance: few
v_gene: TRBV5-1
CDR3aa: CASRMLAGGNNEQFF
CDR3nt: TGCGCCAGCAGGATGCTAGCGGGAGGAAACAATGAGCAGTTCTTC

d_gene: TRBD2
j_gene: TRBJ2-1
abundance: many
v_gene: TRBV2
CDR3aa: CASTPGLAGVFGNNEQFF
CDR3nt: TGTGCCAGCACCCCGGGACTAGCGGGAGTATTTGGAAACAATGAGCAGTTCTTC

d_gene: TRBD2
j_gene: TRBJ2-1
abundance: NA
v_gene: TRBV20-1
CDR3aa: CSARGLAGGVNEQFF
CDR3nt: TGCAGTGCTAGGGGACTAGCGGGAGGGGTCAATGAGCAGTTCTTC

d_gene: TRBD1
j_gene: TRBJ2-7
abundance: many
v_gene: TRBV4-1
CDR3aa: CASSPGTGEWNEQYF
CDR3nt: TGCGCCAGCAGCCCTGGGACAGGGGAATGGAACGAGCAGTACTTC

d_gene: NA
j_gene: TRBJ1-1
abundance: many
v_gene: TRBV5-1
CDR3aa: CASSLEQGTEAFF
CDR3nt: TGTGCCAGCAGCTTAGAGCAGGGGACTGAAGCTTTCTTT

d_gene: TRBD1
j_gene: TRBJ1-5
abundance: many
v_gene: TRBV6-2/TRBV6-3
CDR3aa: CASSYSGQVNQPQHF
CDR3nt: TGTGCCAGCAGTTACTCGGGACAGGTCAATCAGCCCCAGCATTTT

d_gene: NA
j_gene: TRBJ2-5
abundance: many
v_gene: TRBV14
CDR3aa: CASSQGGVGTQYF
CDR3nt: TGTGCCAGCAGCCAAGGAGGAGTAGGGACCCAGTACTTC

d_gene: NA
j_gene: TRBJ2-7
abundance: NA
v_gene: TRBV28
CDR3aa: CASSPTASLPYEQYF
CDR3nt: TGTGCCAGCAGTCCCACGGCCTCACTCCCCTACGAGCAGTACTTC

d_gene: NA
j_gene: TRBJ2-2
abundance: NA
v_gene: TRBV15
CDR3aa: CATSRDKLASPLTGELFF
CDR3nt: TGTGCCACCAGCAGAGATAAGCTGGCCAGTCCTCTCACCGGGGAGCTGTTTTTT

d_gene: TRBD1
j_gene: TRBJ2-7
abundance: NA
v_gene: TRBV28
CDR3aa: CASRSQGTGGYEQYF
CDR3nt: TGTGCCAGCAGATCGCAAGGGACAGGGGGCTACGAGCAGTACTTC

d_gene: TRBD1
j_gene: TRBJ2-1
abundance: NA
v_gene: TRBV29-1
CDR3aa: CSGDREVNEQFF
CDR3nt: TGCAGCGGGGACAGGGAGGTTAATGAGCAGTTCTTC

d_gene: NA
j_gene: TRBJ2-7
abundance: NA
v_gene: TRBV20-1
CDR3aa: CSARTGTQTYEQYF
CDR3nt: TGCAGTGCTAGGACCGGGACCCAGACCTACGAGCAGTACTTC

d_gene: NA
j_gene: TRBJ1-2
abundance: few
v_gene: TRBV6-5
CDR3aa: CASSYRDTSYGYTF
CDR3nt: TGTGCCAGCAGTTACCGGGATACTTCCTATGGCTACACCTTC

d_gene: TRBD2
j_gene: TRBJ2-1
abundance: few
v_gene: TRBV7-3
CDR3aa: CASSLRSGSFSEQFF
CDR3nt: TGTGCCAGCAGCTTACGTAGCGGGAGTTTTAGTGAGCAGTTCTTC

d_gene: NA
j_gene: TRBJ2-1
abundance: few
v_gene: TRBV27
CDR3aa: CASSLSPPASLLRDYNEQFF
CDR3nt: TGTGCCAGCAGTTTATCCCCCCCGGCTAGCCTCCTTCGGGATTACAATGAGCAGTTCTTC